This TCR beta chain was identified in a study of monozygotic twins with inflammatory bowel disease. Study-wide points: For IBD patients, clonotypes shared with others were fewer than for healthy twins, especially with disease activity.

This CDR3 contains 15 residues. The germline gives CDR1 DFQATT, CDR2 SNEGSKA (reference sequence). Each TCR library consumed about 3,800 ng of total RNA. Molecular identifiers with 6-nucleotide sample barcodes were added during cDNA synthesis via template switching. TCRdb re-called the 5' RACE reads; every CDR3 protein appears as one record, without DNA. Its clone listing holds 400,000 to 500,000 distinct CDR3 sequences. Per donor, approximately 2.3 ml of blood was collected and frozen. About this clonotype: Its antigen is not known.

V and J are TRBV20-1 and TRBJ1-2; TCRdb picks TRBD1, but there is no DNA to check that call. The sequenced sample was blood. This TCR came from a human donor with ulcerative colitis or Crohn's disease, or a healthy co-twin of an affected twin (not recorded which). CDR3 in amino acids: CSARDQGQGNYGYTF.